This T cell receptor (beta chain) was captured by sequencing in a study of Ad26.COV2.S vaccination and SARS-CoV-2 variants. Notes on this clone: Its antigen remains unidentified.

Germline V gene lookup returns CDR1 SNHLY and CDR2 FYNNEI. V shed 6 bases, J shed 5 bases, and the junction held 3 bases outside the gene matches. The CDR3 spans 13 residues. Treatment noted: approximately 18 received Ad26.COV2.S at low or high dose, single or two shots; 5 received placebo; per-sample allocation not given. Samples came from day 63 after the first vaccine or placebo injection. Using immunoSEQ multiplex PCR, the repertoire was profiled, and TCRdb retains in-frame clones only, with some absent. The sample carries some 350,000 clones, roughly 90% recorded once. Study findings and constraints: Breadth, reportedly substantial, characterized the spike-specific CD8+ and CD4+ T cell responses after vaccination.

Sequenced material: peripheral blood, taken in a trial of Ad26.COV2.S vaccine versus placebo. This sequence joins TRBV2 and TRBJ1-1; 10 bases map to TRBD1. The TCR comes from a person aged 18-60 years who received the Ad26.COV2.S COVID-19 vaccine or a placebo. The DNA of the CDR3 is TGTGCCAGCAGGACAGGGGGCGAGACTGAAGCTTTCTTT. Residues: CASRTGGETEAFF.